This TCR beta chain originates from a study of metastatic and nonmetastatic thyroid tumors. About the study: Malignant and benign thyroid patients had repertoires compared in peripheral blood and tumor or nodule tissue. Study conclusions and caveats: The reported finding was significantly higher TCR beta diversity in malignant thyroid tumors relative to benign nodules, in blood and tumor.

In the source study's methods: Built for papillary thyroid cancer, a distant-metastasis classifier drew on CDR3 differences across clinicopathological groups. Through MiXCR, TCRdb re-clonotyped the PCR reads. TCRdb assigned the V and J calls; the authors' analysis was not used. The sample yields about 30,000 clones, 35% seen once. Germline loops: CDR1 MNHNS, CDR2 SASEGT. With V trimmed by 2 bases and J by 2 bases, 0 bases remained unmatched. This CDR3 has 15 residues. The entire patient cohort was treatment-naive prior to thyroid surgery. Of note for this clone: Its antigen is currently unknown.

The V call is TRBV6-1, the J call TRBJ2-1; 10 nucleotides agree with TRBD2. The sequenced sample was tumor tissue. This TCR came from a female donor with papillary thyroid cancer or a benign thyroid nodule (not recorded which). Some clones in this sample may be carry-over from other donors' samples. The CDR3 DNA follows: TGTGCCAGCAGTGAAACTAGCGGGACCTACAATGAGCAGTTCTTC. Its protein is CASSETSGTYNEQFF.